The 10 T cell receptor beta chains in this list originate from one sample, sequenced in a study of beta chain features in type 1 diabetes. Isolated RNA was reverse transcribed in full, so expressed TCRB transcripts were sequenced. Only in-frame clones appear in the TCRdb table, and some are missing; sequencing was by immunoSEQ multiplex PCR. The profile covers nearly 250,000 clones, with 68% appearing a single time and about 0.05% taken by the ten largest. What was sequenced was naive CD4+ T cells from blood. The receptors derive from a man under 40 in good health.

The V and J genes are TRBV27 and TRBJ2-5, with D maybe TRBD2 (6 bases). Germline CDR1 reads MNHEY; CDR2 reads SMNVEV (reference sequence). The ends were cut back, 4 bases at V and 2 bases at J, with 8 bases in the middle. This CDR3 region has 13 residues. This CDR3 reads CASSSGGQETQYF. Here the CDR3 DNA reads TGTGCCAGCAGTTCTGGGGGGCAAGAGACCCAGTACTTC.

The chain employs TRBV5-6 and TRBJ2-1, with TRBD2 as a possible D gene (5 bases). V was clipped by 1 base and J by 3 bases, with 14 bases between them. This CDR3 spans 16 amino acids. CDR1 SGHDT and CDR2 YYEEEE come from the germline V gene. The CDR3 bases are TGTGCCAGCAGCTTGCTGCGGGCGCCCCTCTACAATGAGCAGTTCTTC. This gives the protein CASSLLRAPLYNEQFF.

The chain links TRBV20-1 to TRBJ1-1; D ambiguous. This CDR3 spans 10 amino acids. Trimming shortened V by 7 bases and J by 4 bases, and 7 bases separated the two germline ends. Germline values: CDR1 DFQATT, CDR2 SNEGSKA (reference sequence). In nucleotides, the CDR3 is TGCAGTGGGGCGGGCACTGAAGCTTTCTTT. Residues: CSGAGTEAFF.

This clone was observed a few times. The chain carries TRBV19 and TRBJ2-1, with 7 bases lining up with TRBD2. Germline CDR1 is LNHDA and CDR2 is SQIVND (reference sequence). The ends lost 5 bases at V and 3 bases at J; junction bases unmatched: 7. The CDR3 has 15 residues. CDR3 protein: CASSVMLADYNEQFF. In DNA form, the CDR3 reads TGTGCCAGTAGTGTAATGCTAGCGGACTACAATGAGCAGTTCTTC.

A remark on this clone: At the DNA level, this CDR3 is encoded by other sequences in the same sample as well. This chain connects TRBV30 to TRBJ1-2; no definite D call. Deletions cut 0 bases from V and 4 bases from J, with 6 bases between. The CDR3 spans 12 residues. Germline CDR1 GTSNPN, CDR2 SVGIG (reference sequence). The CDR3 protein is CAWSVSSYGYTF. As DNA, the CDR3 is TGTGCCTGGAGTGTTTCCAGCTATGGCTACACCTTC.

CDR3 sequence (DNA): TGCGCCAGCAGCTTGGATGGGACCCAGGGATCACCCCTCCACTTT. It is translated as CASSLDGTQGSPLHF. V and J are TRBV5-1 and TRBJ1-6, with D tentatively TRBD1 (5 bases). There are 15 residues in the CDR3. V dropped 0 bases and J dropped 10 bases, with 14 bases sitting between them. Germline CDR1 reads SGHRS; CDR2 reads YFSETQ. The whole variable domain, filled in from reference TRBV5-1 and TRBJ1-6, reads KAGVTQTPRYLIKTRGQQVTLSCSPISGHRSVSWYQQTPGQGLQFLFEYFSETQRNKGNFPGRFSGRQFSNSRSEMNVSTLELGDSALYLCASSLDGTQGSPLHFGNGTRLTVT.

The V and J genes are TRBV9 and TRBJ2-4; D remains unclear. The CDR3 has 17 amino acids. Trimming removed 0 bases at V and 0 bases at J, with 13 bases between. Per the germline V gene, CDR1 is SGDLS and CDR2 is YYNGEE. The CDR3 nucleotides read TGTGCCAGCAGCGTAGAGTTAGTTTTGGGAGCCAAAAACATTCAGTACTTC. It translates to CASSVELVLGAKNIQYF.

The chain recombines TRBV30 with TRBJ2-2, with 9 bases aligning to TRBD1. The germline CDR1 and CDR2 sequences are GTSNPN and SVGIG (reference sequence). Trimming took 1 base from V and 12 from J; bases not matched to a gene: 12. This CDR3 contains 15 residues. The CDR3, as DNA: TGTGCCTGGAGTGCTAAGAACCGGGACAGGGTGAAGCTGTTTTTT. Its protein is CAWSAKNRDRVKLFF.

This clone was recorded a few times. The V and J genes are TRBV9 and TRBJ1-2, with D perhaps TRBD1 (6 bases). V shed 3 bases and J shed 4 bases, with 16 bases lying between them. Germline-derived CDR1 and CDR2 are SGDLS and YYNGEE. The CDR3 sequence is 15 residues long. The CDR3 here is CASSAHPRGAYGYTF. CDR3 DNA: TGTGCCAGCAGCGCTCACCCCCGGGGGGCCTATGGCTACACCTTC.

The chain employs TRBV5-1 and TRBJ2-3, with 7 bases fitting TRBD1. The CDR3 contains 15 residues. V lost 1 base to trimming and J lost 4 bases; unmatched junction nucleotides: 6. Per the germline V gene, CDR1 is SGHRS and CDR2 is YFSETQ. CDR3 protein: CASSLTGDLADTQYF. The CDR3, as DNA: TGCGCCAGCAGCTTGACAGGGGATTTGGCAGATACGCAGTATTTT.